Listed below are T cell receptor beta chains from one sample, sequenced in a study of beta chain features in type 1 diabetes. Assay used: immunoSEQ multiplex PCR; TCRdb lists only in-frame clones, some missing. The sample lists under 250,000 clones; roughly an eighth were seen once. The sequencing sample was made of naive CD4+ T cells from blood. The receptors were sampled from a woman in her thirties or forties in good health. Each CDR3 is given without its conserved first and last residue.

V: TRBV23-1
J: TRBJ2-6
CDR3: ASSQRQRSGANVLT

V: TRBV4-1
J: TRBJ2-7
CDR3: ASSRTMGAGDSYEQY

V: TRBV9
J: TRBJ2-3
CDR3: ATAPGARVTDTQY

V: TRBV18
J: TRBJ1-2
CDR3: ASSEGASYGYT

V: TRBV4-1
J: TRBJ1-3
CDR3: ASSRGDSGNTIY

V: TRBV7-9
J: TRBJ2-3
CDR3: ASSGGSLAGSTDTQY

V: TRBV7-8
J: TRBJ2-5
CDR3: ASSRTQGVFSQETQY

V: TRBV10-3
J: TRBJ1-2
CDR3: AIHGGAGEEDYGYT

V: TRBV7-6
J: TRBJ2-4
CDR3: ASSQGPFSGVAKNIQY

V: TRBV11-2
J: TRBJ1-1
CDR3: ASRAPKLYTEAF

V: TRBV29-1
J: TRBJ2-7
CDR3: SVGVTGILTEQY

V: TRBV9
J: TRBJ1-2
CDR3: ASSPPLSYGYT

V: TRBV19
J: TRBJ1-5
CDR3: ASSDRGPYSNQPQH

V: TRBV7-2
J: TRBJ1-2
CDR3: ASSLGHYGYT

V: TRBV6-1
J: TRBJ2-7
CDR3: ASSEGGDRVWVTYEQY

V: TRBV5-1
J: TRBJ1-2
CDR3: ASSWGQGTVGYT

V: TRBV5-1
J: TRBJ2-2
CDR3: ASSLEGTGELF

V: TRBV19
J: TRBJ1-1
CDR3: ASSMRRSEAF

V: TRBV6-1
J: TRBJ2-4
CDR3: ASSVAGVAKNIQY

V: TRBV2
J: TRBJ2-5
CDR3: ASSGKETQY

V: TRBV2
J: TRBJ1-3
CDR3: ASREYPGNTIY

V: TRBV5-1
J: TRBJ2-7
CDR3: ASSLAWDMFDEQY

V: TRBV6-5
J: TRBJ2-1
CDR3: ASRGLAGVNEQF

V: TRBV15
J: TRBJ2-1
CDR3: ATSRPPGSGDNEQF

V: TRBV13
J: TRBJ1-6
CDR3: ASSAHRETPLH

V: TRBV29-1
J: TRBJ2-5
CDR3: SATIGAETQY

V: TRBV9
J: TRBJ1-1
CDR3: ASSVFPAGGGLGTEAF

V: TRBV11-2
J: TRBJ1-3
CDR3: ASSLVGLGSPSGNTIY

V: TRBV2
J: TRBJ2-3
CDR3: ASTPGLSTDTQY

V: TRBV18
J: TRBJ1-4
CDR3: ASSRGEDEKLF

V: TRBV11-2
J: TRBJ2-3
CDR3: ASSQLAGSTDTQY

V: TRBV6-5
J: TRBJ2-5
CDR3: ASSRTSRETQY

V: TRBV5-1
J: TRBJ2-5
CDR3: ASSLGQGRSTETQY

V: TRBV4-3
J: TRBJ2-3
CDR3: ASSPSGTQY

V: TRBV5-6
J: TRBJ1-6
CDR3: ASSERQGAVSPLH

V: TRBV27
J: TRBJ2-1
CDR3: ASSYRLAGYNEQF

V: TRBV7-2
J: TRBJ2-5
CDR3: ASSFILGTAKETQY

V: TRBV13
J: TRBJ2-5
CDR3: ASSLRGVGAAARQETQY

V: TRBV20-1
J: TRBJ2-7
CDR3: SAKDRYEQY

V: TRBV7-2
J: TRBJ2-3
CDR3: ASTKRQRGGATDTQY

V: TRBV9
J: TRBJ1-1
CDR3: ASSVLLDSNTEAF

V: TRBV14
J: TRBJ1-2
CDR3: ASSPREAGGYT

V: TRBV18
J: TRBJ2-7
CDR3: ASSPGTGPYEQY

V: TRBV5-4
J: TRBJ1-5
CDR3: ASSTGIYQPQH

V: TRBV13
J: TRBJ1-1
CDR3: ASSLAGTEAF

V: TRBV19
J: TRBJ1-1
CDR3: AASPDRGTEAF

V: TRBV5-4
J: TRBJ2-2
CDR3: ASSASGAGELF

V: TRBV7-2
J: TRBJ1-1
CDR3: ASSLHIPTIEAF

V: TRBV19
J: TRBJ2-7
CDR3: ASRGRGQGGSYEQY

V: TRBV5-1
J: TRBJ2-2
CDR3: ASSFGGARSGELF

V: TRBV19
J: TRBJ1-2
CDR3: ASSMVGRGANYGYT

V: TRBV12-5
J: TRBJ2-5
CDR3: ASGLVMGTGSRETQY

V: TRBV5-1
J: TRBJ1-1
CDR3: ASSEPRTEAF

V: TRBV5-4
J: TRBJ2-1
CDR3: ASSLARRGGAYNEQF

V: TRBV11-2
J: TRBJ2-7
CDR3: ASSSANRGEQY